A selection of T cell receptor beta chains follows, all from one sample in a study of blood T cell repertoires in COVID-19. Sequencing used immunoSEQ multiplex PCR; TCRdb keeps in-frame clones, though not all of them. The sample consists of more than 140,000 clones, around 84% of them appearing once. The sequenced sample consisted of peripheral blood. These receptors were taken from a woman aged 55-70 years with acute or convalescent COVID-19. Each CDR3 is given with its conserved first and last residue. D genes are given only for firm matches. Only part of the rows carry a size: once, few, many, or a class if the clone is expanded.

TRBJ1-2 | TRBV18 | TRBD1 | once | TGTGCCAGCTCACCTATACCCGGGACAGGGGATCGACCATATGGCTACACCTTC | CASSPIPGTGDRPYGYTF
TRBJ1-4 | TRBV5-1 | NA | NA | TGCGCCAGCAGCCCCCAGATGTCAGGGCGCGAAAAACTGTTTTTT | CASSPQMSGREKLFF
TRBJ1-2 | TRBV6-4 | NA | NA | TGTGCCAGCAGTGAGAGGACGGGGGATGGCTACACCTTC | CASSERTGDGYTF
TRBJ1-2 | TRBV6-2/TRBV6-3 | NA | once | TGTGCCAGCAGTTACCTGGCCGATGGTCTCTATGGCTACACCTTC | CASSYLADGLYGYTF
TRBJ2-3 | TRBV18 | TRBD1 | NA | TGTGCCAGCTCACCGACAGGGTCGGGCACAGATACGCAGTATTTT | CASSPTGSGTDTQYF
TRBJ1-5 | TRBV10-2 | NA | many | TGCGCCAGCAGTGCTCGGATCCCGGGTAGCAATCAGCCCCAGCATTTT | CASSARIPGSNQPQHF
TRBJ1-6 | TRBV2 | NA | NA | TGTGCCAGCAGTGAAGTAGGGGATTCACCCCTCCACTTT | CASSEVGDSPLHF
TRBJ1-5 | TRBV15 | NA | NA | TGTGCCACCAGCAGAGGCATACAGGAGGGTCAGCCCCAGCATTTT | CATSRGIQEGQPQHF
TRBJ1-4 | TRBV19 | TRBD1 | NA | TGTGCCAGCTCCACGACAGGGGGTAATGAAAAACTGTTTTTT | CASSTTGGNEKLFF
TRBJ2-5 | TRBV10-3 | NA | NA | TGTGCCATCAGTGAGTCCGGGGGCCAAGAGACCCAGTACTTC | CAISESGGQETQYF
TRBJ2-4 | TRBV2 | TRBD1 | NA | TGTGCCAGCAGTTTAAGGGGGCCCAAAAACATTCAGTACTTC | CASSLRGPKNIQYF
TRBJ1-2 | TRBV5-4 | NA | NA | TGTGCCAGCAGCTTGGGCGGGGGGATCGAAACCTTC | CASSLGGGIETF
TRBJ1-2 | TRBV30 | NA | NA | TGTGCCTGGAGTGAGGGACATCGCGGCTCTAACTATGGCTACACCTTC | CAWSEGHRGSNYGYTF
TRBJ2-2 | TRBV9 | NA | NA | TGTGCCAGCAGCATAAGGACAGAAAACACCGGGGAGCTGTTTTTT | CASSIRTENTGELFF
TRBJ1-6 | TRBV4-2 | NA | NA | TGTGCCAGCAGCCTTGACAGGCTTACAGTTTCACCCCTCCACTTT | CASSLDRLTVSPLHF
TRBJ2-1 | TRBV9 | TRBD2 | NA | TGTGCCAGCAGCGTAGGGGTACTAGCGGGAGTAGGGAGTGAGCAGTTCTTC | CASSVGVLAGVGSEQFF
TRBJ2-2 | TRBV9 | NA | NA | TGTGCCAGCAGCGCCCAGGAACTGAACACCGGGGAGCTGTTTTTT | CASSAQELNTGELFF
TRBJ1-5 | TRBV6-4 | NA | NA | TGTGCCAGCAGCCCAAGAGGGGAGGGGAATCAGCCCCAGCATTTT | CASSPRGEGNQPQHF
TRBJ2-7 | TRBV5-1 | TRBD1 | NA | TGCGCCAGCAGCTTAGGGACAGGGGTATCCTACGAGCAGTACTTC | CASSLGTGVSYEQYF
TRBJ2-3 | TRBV5-1 | NA | many | TGCGCCAGCAGCTTTAAAAACAGTAACACAGATACGCAGTATTTT | CASSFKNSNTDTQYF
TRBJ2-7 | TRBV5-1 | TRBD1 | NA | TGCGCCAGCAAAGCTTGGGGACAGGGGCCCTCGGCTCAATACTTC | CASKAWGQGPSAQYF
TRBJ1-5 | TRBV2 | NA | NA | TGTGCCAGCAACCGACAGGATAGCAATCAGCCCCAGCATTTT | CASNRQDSNQPQHF
TRBJ1-6 | TRBV7-8 | NA | few | TGTGCCAGCAGTCCACAGGCCCCTTTGACACCCCTCCACTTT | CASSPQAPLTPLHF
TRBJ1-2 | TRBV18 | NA | NA | TGTGCCAGCTCACCGGCATGGAACTATGGCTACACCTTC | CASSPAWNYGYTF
TRBJ2-1 | TRBV6-1 | TRBD1 | NA | TGTGCCAGCCGGGACAGTTCCTACAATGAGCAGTTCTTC | CASRDSSYNEQFF
TRBJ1-2 | TRBV4-1 | NA | NA | TGCGCCAGCAGCCCTACGACGGGAGCTAACTATGGCTACACCTTC | CASSPTTGANYGYTF
TRBJ2-1 | TRBV11-3 | TRBD1 | NA | TGTGCCAGCAAAAGGGGACAGGGAGGGACCTACAATGAGCAGTTCTTC | CASKRGQGGTYNEQFF
TRBJ1-6 | TRBV9 | NA | NA | TGTGCCAGCAGCGCCTTCGGACAGAGCTATAATTCACCCCTCCACTTT | CASSAFGQSYNSPLHF
TRBJ1-4 | TRBV9 | NA | NA | TGTGCCAGCAGCTTCGCTGCGGGGGCAACTAATGAAAAACTGTTTTTT | CASSFAAGATNEKLFF
TRBJ2-3 | TRBV18 | NA | NA | TGTGCCAGCACGACACAGGGTAGAGCAGATACGCAGTATTTT | CASTTQGRADTQYF
TRBJ2-2 | TRBV5-1 | NA | NA | TGCGCCAGCAGCTTACGACACGGCGGGGAGCTGTTTTTT | CASSLRHGGELFF
TRBJ1-1 | TRBV7-2 | NA | NA | TGTGCCAGCAGCCCAACGGGGAGGGGGTGGGGGAACACTGAAGCTTTCTTT | CASSPTGRGWGNTEAFF
TRBJ1-4 | TRBV30 | TRBD1 | NA | TGTGCCTGGAGTCCCCCGGGGGACAGGGGATGGAAAAAACTGTTTTTT | CAWSPPGDRGWKKLFF
TRBJ2-2 | TRBV5-1 | NA | NA | TGCGCCAGCAGCCAGACGGCGGGGACGGGCACCGGGGAGCTGTTTTTT | CASSQTAGTGTGELFF
TRBJ1-5 | TRBV3-1/TRBV3-2 | NA | NA | TGTGCCAGCAGCCCAACGGACAATAGCAATCAGCCCCAGCATTTT | CASSPTDNSNQPQHF
TRBJ2-7 | TRBV3-1/TRBV3-2 | TRBD1 | NA | TGTGCCAGCAGCCAATTAGACAGGGGTCACGAGCAGTACTTC | CASSQLDRGHEQYF
TRBJ2-5 | TRBV7-2 | NA | NA | TGTGCCAGCAGCCCCTCCGAGACCCAGTACTTC | CASSPSETQYF
TRBJ2-2 | TRBV6-6 | TRBD1 | NA | TGTGCCAGCAGTTTCAAAAGACAGGGCGACACCGGGGAGCTGTTTTTT | CASSFKRQGDTGELFF
TRBJ1-1 | TRBV6-5 | TRBD1 | NA | TGTGCCAGTGGACAGGGCCTGAACACTGAAGCTTTCTTT | CASGQGLNTEAFF
TRBJ2-2 | TRBV6-2/TRBV6-3 | TRBD1 | NA | TGTGCCAGCAGTTGGATACAGGGGTCGAACACCGGGGAGCTGTTTTTT | CASSWIQGSNTGELFF
TRBJ1-6 | TRBV5-1 | TRBD1 | NA | TGCGCCAGCAGCTGGGACAGGGGGGACTCGAGGCCCTTTTTT | CASSWDRGDSRPFF
TRBJ1-6 | TRBV3-1/TRBV3-2 | TRBD1 | NA | TGTGCCAGCAGCCGGGGGACAGTCTATAATTCACCCCTCCACTTT | CASSRGTVYNSPLHF
TRBJ2-7 | TRBV3-1/TRBV3-2 | TRBD2 | NA | TGTGCCAGCACCCGGACTAGCGGAACCTACGAGCAGTACTTC | CASTRTSGTYEQYF
TRBJ1-1 | TRBV6-2/TRBV6-3 | NA | NA | TGTGCCAGCAGTTACTCATCAGGTAGAGCTTTCTTT | CASSYSSGRAFF
TRBJ2-1 | TRBV7-3 | TRBD1 | once | TGTGCCAGCAGCGCGCAGGGGGCGGTTAGGAATGAGCAGTTCTTC | CASSAQGAVRNEQFF
TRBJ2-6 | TRBV10-3 | NA | NA | TGTGCCATCAACGAGGGTGGGGCCAACGTCCTGACTTTC | CAINEGGANVLTF
TRBJ2-1 | TRBV20-1 | TRBD1 | NA | TGCAGTGCTAGTTGGGGACAGGGGGCCCCCAATGAGCAGTTCTTC | CSASWGQGAPNEQFF
TRBJ1-2 | TRBV19 | NA | NA | TGTGCCAGTAGTATTCCCGGACACGTCTATGGCTACACCTTC | CASSIPGHVYGYTF
TRBJ2-3 | TRBV2 | TRBD1 | NA | TGTGCCAGCAGCACAGGGGTCGAGTCAGATACGCAGTATTTT | CASSTGVESDTQYF
TRBJ2-7 | TRBV6-2/TRBV6-3 | TRBD2 | NA | TGTGCCAGCAGTGGACAGCGGGGGCTCACCTACGAGCAGTACTTC | CASSGQRGLTYEQYF
TRBJ2-7 | TRBV7-8 | NA | NA | TGTGCCAGCAGCTTAGTACAGTACTCCTACGAGCAGTACTTC | CASSLVQYSYEQYF
TRBJ1-5 | TRBV7-9 | NA | NA | TGTGCCAGCAGCTTAGGGGACTCTACAAATCAGCCCCAGCATTTT | CASSLGDSTNQPQHF
TRBJ2-7 | TRBV3-1/TRBV3-2 | TRBD2 | NA | TGTGCCAGCAGCTCTCTAGCGGGGGCATTCGACGAGCAGTACTTC | CASSSLAGAFDEQYF
TRBJ1-2 | TRBV11-3 | NA | NA | TGTGCCAGCAGCTCCTCAGGGAACTATGGCTACACCTTC | CASSSSGNYGYTF